The present entry profiles one TCR beta chain with its context. These data belong to a study of OX40 agonist ivuxolimab in advanced cancers. Study-level background: Patients assigned to dose escalation were diagnosed with hepatocellular carcinoma, melanoma, renal cell or head and neck cancer.

Assay: immunoSEQ multiplex PCR; the TCRdb copy retains only in-frame clones and omits some. This table holds roughly 76,000 clones, 88% found once. This CDR3 contains 13 residues. V was pared by 4 bases and J by 4 bases, with 11 bases between. Germline V gene data show CDR1 as GTSNPN and CDR2 as SVGIG (reference sequence). The sample in question was CD4+ or CD8+ T cells sorted from blood, obtained in a trial of the OX40 agonist ivuxolimab. This chain uses TRBV30 with TRBJ1-3; D remains ambiguous. This clonotype was obtained from an adult with an advanced solid tumor such as melanoma, head and neck, liver or kidney cancer. The CDR3 spells CAWTPLGGNTIYF. In DNA form, the CDR3 reads TGTGCCTGGACCCCCCTGGGGGGAAACACCATATATTTT.